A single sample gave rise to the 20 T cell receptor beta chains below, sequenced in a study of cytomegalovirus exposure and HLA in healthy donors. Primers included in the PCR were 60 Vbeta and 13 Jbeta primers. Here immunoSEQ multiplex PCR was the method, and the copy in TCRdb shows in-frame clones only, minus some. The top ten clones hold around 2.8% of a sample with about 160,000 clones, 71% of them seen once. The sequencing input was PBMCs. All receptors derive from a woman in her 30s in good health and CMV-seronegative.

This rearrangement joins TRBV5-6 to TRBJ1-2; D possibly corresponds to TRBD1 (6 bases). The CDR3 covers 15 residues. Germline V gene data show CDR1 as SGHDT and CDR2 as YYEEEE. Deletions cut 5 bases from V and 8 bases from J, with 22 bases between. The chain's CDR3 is CASSRSDSLLLGYTF. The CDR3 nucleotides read TGTGCCAGCAGTCGTTCGGACAGCCTCCTTCTCGGCTACACCTTC.

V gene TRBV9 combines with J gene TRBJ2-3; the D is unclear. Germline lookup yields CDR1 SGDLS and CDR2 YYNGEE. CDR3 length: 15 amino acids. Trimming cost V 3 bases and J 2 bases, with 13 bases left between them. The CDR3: CASSDNDSPTDTQYF. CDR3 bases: TGTGCCAGCAGCGATAATGACTCGCCCACAGATACGCAGTATTTT.

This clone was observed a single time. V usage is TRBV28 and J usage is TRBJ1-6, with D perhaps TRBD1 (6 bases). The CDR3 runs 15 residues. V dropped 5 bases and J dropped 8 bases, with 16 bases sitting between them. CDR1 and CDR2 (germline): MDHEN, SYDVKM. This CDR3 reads CASSRYRDVDSPLHF. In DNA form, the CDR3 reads TGTGCCAGCAGTCGATACAGGGATGTAGATTCACCCCTCCACTTT.

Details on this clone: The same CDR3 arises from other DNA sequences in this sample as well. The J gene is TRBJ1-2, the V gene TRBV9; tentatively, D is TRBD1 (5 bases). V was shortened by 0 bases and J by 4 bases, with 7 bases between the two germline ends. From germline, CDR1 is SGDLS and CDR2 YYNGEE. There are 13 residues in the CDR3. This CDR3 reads CASSVDDSYGYTF. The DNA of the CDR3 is TGTGCCAGCAGCGTAGATGACAGCTATGGCTACACCTTC.

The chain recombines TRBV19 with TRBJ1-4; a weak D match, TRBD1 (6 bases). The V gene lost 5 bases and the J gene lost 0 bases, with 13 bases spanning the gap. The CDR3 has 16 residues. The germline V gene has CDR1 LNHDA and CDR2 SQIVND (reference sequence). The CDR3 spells CASSFDRQTTNEKLFF. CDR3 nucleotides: TGTGCCAGTAGTTTCGACAGGCAGACAACTAATGAAAAACTGTTTTTT.

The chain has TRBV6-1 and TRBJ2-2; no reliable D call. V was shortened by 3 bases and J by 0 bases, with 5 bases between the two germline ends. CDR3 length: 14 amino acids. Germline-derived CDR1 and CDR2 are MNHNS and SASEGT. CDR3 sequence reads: CASSDLTNTGELFF. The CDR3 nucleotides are TGTGCCAGCAGTGATTTAACGAACACCGGGGAGCTGTTTTTT.

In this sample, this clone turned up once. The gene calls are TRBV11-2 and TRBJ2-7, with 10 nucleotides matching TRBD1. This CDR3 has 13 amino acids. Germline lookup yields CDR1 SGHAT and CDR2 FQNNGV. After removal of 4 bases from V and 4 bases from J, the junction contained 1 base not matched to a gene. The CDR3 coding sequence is TGTGCCAGCAGCTGGGGACAGGGGTACGAGCAGTACTTC. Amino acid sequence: CASSWGQGYEQYF.

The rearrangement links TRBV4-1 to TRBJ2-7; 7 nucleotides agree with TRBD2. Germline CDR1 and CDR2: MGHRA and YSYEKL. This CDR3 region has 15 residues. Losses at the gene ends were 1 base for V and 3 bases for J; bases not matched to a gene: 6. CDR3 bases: TGCGCCAGCAGCCAAGGCGGGAGTCCTGGCTACGAGCAGTACTTC. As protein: CASSQGGSPGYEQYF.

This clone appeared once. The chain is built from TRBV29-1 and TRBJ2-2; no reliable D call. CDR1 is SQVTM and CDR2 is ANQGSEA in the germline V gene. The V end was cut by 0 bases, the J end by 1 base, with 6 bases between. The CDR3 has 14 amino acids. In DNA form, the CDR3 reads TGCAGCGTTGAAGAACAGAGGAACACCGGGGAGCTGTTTTTT. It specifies CSVEEQRNTGELFF.

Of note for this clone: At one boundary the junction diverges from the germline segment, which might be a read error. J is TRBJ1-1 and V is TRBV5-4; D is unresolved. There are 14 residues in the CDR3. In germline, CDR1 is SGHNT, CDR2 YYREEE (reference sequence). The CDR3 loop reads CASSQFTGNTEAFF. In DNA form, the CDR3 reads TGCGCCAGCAGCCAGTTTACGGGTAACACTGAAGCTTTCTTT.

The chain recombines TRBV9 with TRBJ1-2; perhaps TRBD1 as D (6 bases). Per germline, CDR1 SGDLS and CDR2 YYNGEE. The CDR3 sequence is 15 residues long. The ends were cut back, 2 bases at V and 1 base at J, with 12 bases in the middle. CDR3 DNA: TGTGCCAGCAGCGTGGCTACAGGGCTTAACTATGGCTACACCTTC. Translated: CASSVATGLNYGYTF.

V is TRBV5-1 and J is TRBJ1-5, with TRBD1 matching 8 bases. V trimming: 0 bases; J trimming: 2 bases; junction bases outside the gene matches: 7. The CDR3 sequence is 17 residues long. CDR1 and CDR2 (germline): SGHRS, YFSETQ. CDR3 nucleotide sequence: TGCGCCAGCAGCTTGGGGCCGACAGGGGCCGGCAATCAGCCCCAGCATTTT. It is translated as CASSLGPTGAGNQPQHF.

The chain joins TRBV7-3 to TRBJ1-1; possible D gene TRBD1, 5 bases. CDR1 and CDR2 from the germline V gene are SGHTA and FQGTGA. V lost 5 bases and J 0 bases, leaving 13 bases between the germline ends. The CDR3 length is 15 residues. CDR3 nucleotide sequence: TGTGCCAGCAGCCAGACGGGGGAAATGAACACTGAAGCTTTCTTT. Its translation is CASSQTGEMNTEAFF.

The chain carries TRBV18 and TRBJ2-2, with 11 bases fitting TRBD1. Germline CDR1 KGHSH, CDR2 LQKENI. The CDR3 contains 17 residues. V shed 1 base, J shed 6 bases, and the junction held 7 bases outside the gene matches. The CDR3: CASSPRRDRGYPGELFF. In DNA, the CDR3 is TGTGCCAGCTCACCACGCCGGGACAGGGGGTATCCCGGGGAGCTGTTTTTT. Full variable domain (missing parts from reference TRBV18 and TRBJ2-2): NAGVMQNPRHLVRRRGQEARLRCSPMKGHSHVYWYRQLPEEGLKFMVYLQKENIIDESGMPKERFSAEFPKEGPSILRIQQVVRGDSAAYFCASSPRRDRGYPGELFFGEGSRLTVL.

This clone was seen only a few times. The CDR3 protein is CASSKRGYNEQFF. The CDR3 DNA follows: TGTGCCAGCAGTAAGAGGGGGTACAATGAGCAGTTCTTC. The chain has TRBV5-4 and TRBJ2-1; D is possibly TRBD1 (6 bases). V lost 5 bases to trimming and J lost 4 bases, with 10 bases between them. The CDR3 has 13 residues. Germline values: CDR1 SGHNT, CDR2 YYREEE (reference sequence).

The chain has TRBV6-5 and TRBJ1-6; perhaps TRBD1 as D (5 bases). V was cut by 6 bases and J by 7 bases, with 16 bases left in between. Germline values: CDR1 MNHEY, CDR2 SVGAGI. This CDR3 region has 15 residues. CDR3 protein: CASSTNGGGNSPLHF. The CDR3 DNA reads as TGTGCCAGCAGCACCAATGGGGGAGGGAATTCACCCCTCCACTTT.

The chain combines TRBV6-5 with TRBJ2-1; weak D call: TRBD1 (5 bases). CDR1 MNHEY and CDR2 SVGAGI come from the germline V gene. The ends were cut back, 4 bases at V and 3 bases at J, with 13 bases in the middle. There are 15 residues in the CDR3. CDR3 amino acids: CASSSGDSSYNEQFF. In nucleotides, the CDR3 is TGTGCCAGCAGTTCCGGAGACAGTAGCTACAATGAGCAGTTCTTC.

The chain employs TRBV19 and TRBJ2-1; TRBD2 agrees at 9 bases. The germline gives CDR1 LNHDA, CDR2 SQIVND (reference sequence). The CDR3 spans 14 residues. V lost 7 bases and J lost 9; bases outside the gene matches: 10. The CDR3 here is CASTQREVQGEQFF. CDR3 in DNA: TGTGCCAGTACCCAGCGGGAGGTTCAAGGTGAGCAGTTCTTC.

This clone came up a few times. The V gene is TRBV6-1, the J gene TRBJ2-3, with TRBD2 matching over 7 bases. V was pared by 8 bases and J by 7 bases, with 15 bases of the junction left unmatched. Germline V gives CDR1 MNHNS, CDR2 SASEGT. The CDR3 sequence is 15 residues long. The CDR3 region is CASREGIAGSNTQYF. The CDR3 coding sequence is TGTGCCAGCCGAGAGGGGATAGCGGGCTCTAATACGCAGTATTTT.

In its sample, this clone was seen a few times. DNA of the CDR3: TGTGCCAGCAGTTCACAACAGGGGCTAGAGACCCAGTACTTC. This gives the protein CASSSQQGLETQYF. The rearrangement uses TRBV7-8 and TRBJ2-5, with 7 nucleotides matching TRBD1. The germline CDR1 and CDR2 sequences are SGHVS and FQNEAQ. After removal of 6 bases from V and 4 bases from J, the junction contained 8 bases not matched to a gene. CDR3 length: 14 residues.